Each of the 29 T cell receptor beta chains below was sequenced from the same sample in a study of T cell clonotyping in hematopoietic cell transplantation (dated by TCRdb to about 2021). The sample's time point, from its label and the paper: recipient sample about 28 days before transplant, after cytoreduction. Libraries were built with the immunoSEQ multiplex PCR assay. Held by TCRdb, this immuneACCESS table contains in-frame sequences only and omits some clones. Under half of the omission traces to an unresolved V gene where checked; the cause of the rest is unknown. The sample yields several thousand clones; around 88% were counted once. 3.5% to 4% of the sample is held by the ten biggest clonotypes. This sample comprised peripheral blood mononuclear cells, obtained before stem cell transplant. Receptor source: a man aged 25 to 40 with acute myeloid leukemia. Some clones in this sample may be carry-over from other donors' samples.

V and J are TRBV7-2 and TRBJ2-7; TRBD1 agrees at 7 bases. The germline V gene encodes CDR1 SGHTA and CDR2 FQGNSA. This CDR3 is 19 amino acids long. After removal of 5 bases from V and 2 bases from J, the junction contained 21 bases not matched to a gene. The CDR3 DNA sequence: TGTGCCAGCAGCCGCAGCCACAGGCCCCACGAAGGACAGGCCTACGAGCAGTACTTC. Translating gives CASSRSHRPHEGQAYEQYF.

This chain connects TRBV6-5 to TRBJ1-2; D is uncertain. The CDR3 sequence is 12 residues long. Trimming took 5 bases from V and 5 from J, leaving 9 bases between them. Germline assignment: CDR1 MNHEY and CDR2 SVGAGI. CDR3 loop: CASSPFGYGYTF. The CDR3 nucleotides are TGTGCCAGCAGTCCGTTCGGGTATGGCTACACCTTC.

This chain uses TRBV19 with TRBJ2-7, with D perhaps TRBD1 (6 bases). The V gene lost 3 bases and the J gene lost 7 bases, with 13 bases spanning the gap. The CDR3 totals 13 residues. Germline CDR1 LNHDA, CDR2 SQIVND (reference sequence). The CDR3 coding sequence is TGTGCCAGTAGTATGTCAGGGGCCTCAGAGCAGTACTTC. This codes for CASSMSGASEQYF.

The chain combines TRBV28 with TRBJ2-5; TRBD2 might be the D (5 bases). V lost 2 bases and J lost 12, with 13 bases in between. There are 12 residues in the CDR3. CDR1 MDHEN and CDR2 SYDVKM come from the germline V gene. The CDR3 DNA follows: TGTGCCAGCAGTTTACCCCGGGGTCCGGAGTACTTC. As protein: CASSLPRGPEYF. Combining the CDR3 with reference TRBV28 and TRBJ2-5 gives the whole variable domain DVKVTQSSRYLVKRTGEKVFLECVQDMDHENMFWYRQDPGLGLRLIYFSYDVKMKEKGDIPEGYSVSREKKERFSLILESASTNQTSMYLCASSLPRGPEYFGPGTRLLVL.

The chain uses TRBV7-2 and TRBJ1-1, with D perhaps matching TRBD1 (5 bases). The CDR3 contains 16 residues. Trimming removed 1 base from V and 7 bases from J, with 19 bases in between. Germline V gives CDR1 SGHTA, CDR2 FQGNSA. The CDR3 bases are TGTGCCAGCAGCTTAGGTCAATTGAGGGGCGTGGGTGAAGCTTTCTTT. Translated, it gives CASSLGQLRGVGEAFF. Full variable domain (outside the CDR3, taken from reference TRBV7-2 and TRBJ1-1): GAGVSQSPSNKVTEKGKDVELRCDPISGHTALYWYRQSLGQGLEFLIYFQGNSAPDKSGLPSDRFSAERTGGSVSTLTIQRTQQEDSAVYLCASSLGQLRGVGEAFFGQGTRLTVV.

The chain employs TRBV11-1 and TRBJ2-7; 7 bases map to TRBD2. J gave up 1 base and V 4 bases, and 10 bases lay outside the gene matches. The CDR3 is 16 residues long. Germline values: CDR1 SGHAT, CDR2 FQDESV (reference sequence). CDR3 in amino acids: CASSSRGSRGSYEQYF. The CDR3 nucleotides are TGTGCCAGCAGCTCGCGCGGGAGTCGTGGATCCTACGAGCAGTACTTC.

This chain uses TRBV11-2 with TRBJ2-7; 12 bases align to TRBD2. Trimming removed 6 bases from V and 4 bases from J; junction bases left unmatched: 7. Germline assignment: CDR1 SGHAT and CDR2 FQNNGV. CDR3 length: 15 residues. The CDR3 is CASRASGRAWYEQYF. The CDR3 DNA reads TGTGCCAGCAGAGCTAGCGGGAGGGCGTGGTACGAGCAGTACTTC. Full variable domain (remainder filled in from reference TRBV11-2 and TRBJ2-7): EAGVAQSPRYKIIEKRQSVAFWCNPISGHATLYWYQQILGQGPKLLIQFQNNGVVDDSQLPKDRFSAERLKGVDSTLKIQPAKLEDSAVYLCASRASGRAWYEQYFGPGTRLTVT.

The J gene is TRBJ2-1, the V gene TRBV27; 8 bases are a match to TRBD2. With V trimmed by 3 bases and J by 0 bases, 7 bases remained unmatched. Per the germline V gene, CDR1 is MNHEY and CDR2 is SMNVEV (reference sequence). The CDR3 has 17 amino acids. The CDR3 protein is CASSFSAGGPSYNEQFF. CDR3 in DNA: TGTGCCAGCAGTTTTTCCGCGGGAGGACCCTCCTACAATGAGCAGTTCTTC.

This chain uses TRBV29-1 with TRBJ2-7; TRBD2 is a possible D gene (6 bases). Germline CDR1 is SQVTM and CDR2 is ANQGSEA. The germline V and J ends were trimmed by 4 bases and 7 bases, with 17 bases remaining between them. The CDR3 totals 13 residues. DNA for the CDR3: TGCAGCGTTGTACGTATTGCCCGGGGGGAGCAGTACTTC. Protein product: CSVVRIARGEQYF.

The gene calls are TRBV6-5 and TRBJ2-7, with a possible D match to TRBD1 (7 bases). V shed 2 bases and J shed 1 base, with 12 bases lying between them. Per the germline V gene, CDR1 is MNHEY and CDR2 is SVGAGI. The CDR3 has 15 residues. The CDR3: CASSYGAGGSYEQYF. For the CDR3, the DNA is TGTGCCAGCAGTTACGGGGCAGGGGGGTCCTACGAGCAGTACTTC.

The gene calls are TRBV5-6 and TRBJ2-7; 10 positions agree with TRBD2. Germline trimming cut 5 bases from V and 8 bases from J; bases unmatched to any gene: 13. The CDR3 runs to 15 residues. Germline V gives CDR1 SGHDT, CDR2 YYEEEE. The CDR3 region has the DNA TGTGCCAGCAGTAGAGGATGGACTAGCGGCCCCAAGCAGTACTTC. Translated, it gives CASSRGWTSGPKQYF.

This rearrangement joins TRBV19 to TRBJ1-2; D call uncertain. CDR3 length: 16 residues. V lost 2 bases and J lost 2, with 15 bases in between. The germline gives CDR1 LNHDA, CDR2 SQIVND (reference sequence). The CDR3 spells CASSIPRGATNYGYTF. CDR3 nucleotides: TGTGCCAGTAGTATACCTCGGGGAGCTACAAACTATGGCTACACCTTC.

J is TRBJ2-7 and V is TRBV19; D gene uncertain. This CDR3 is 12 amino acids long. V was trimmed by 5 bases and J by 3 bases, leaving 8 bases between them. Germline lookup yields CDR1 LNHDA and CDR2 SQIVND (reference sequence). CDR3 sequence (DNA): TGTGCCAGTAGTTATAACGGCTACGAGCAGTACTTC. This codes for CASSYNGYEQYF.

The chain links TRBV4-1 to TRBJ2-2, with 10 bases fitting TRBD2. CDR3 length: 19 amino acids. V shed 6 bases, J shed 0 bases, and the junction held 13 bases outside the gene matches. Germline V gene data show CDR1 as MGHRA and CDR2 as YSYEKL. The CDR3 loop reads CASSLKTSGPSANTGELFF. The CDR3 nucleotides are TGCGCCAGCAGTCTGAAGACTAGCGGGCCAAGCGCGAACACCGGGGAGCTGTTTTTT.

The chain has TRBV6-5 and TRBJ2-3; D is possibly TRBD2 (6 bases). The germline CDR1 and CDR2 sequences are MNHEY and SVGAGI. Trimming pared 6 bases from V and 5 bases from J, leaving 15 bases between. There are 14 residues in the CDR3. This CDR3 reads CASRLSGSGDTQYF. The CDR3 DNA follows: TGTGCCAGCAGACTGTCTGGTAGCGGAGATACGCAGTATTTT.

The chain links TRBV9 to TRBJ1-2, with 10 bases matching TRBD1. CDR1 and CDR2 (germline): SGDLS, YYNGEE. The CDR3 runs to 15 residues. V dropped 3 bases and J dropped 7; count of bases not matched to a gene: 9. The chain's CDR3 is CASSGAGTGARGYTF. As DNA, the CDR3 is TGTGCCAGCAGCGGAGCCGGGACAGGGGCTCGTGGCTACACCTTC.

This clone came up once. The V and J genes are TRBV7-2 and TRBJ1-4; 9 bases are shared with TRBD1. Germline-derived CDR1 and CDR2 are SGHTA and FQGNSA. The V segment lost 0 bases and the J segment 0 bases; nucleotides outside the gene matches: 2. CDR3 length: 17 residues. The CDR3 spells CASSLAGQGSTNEKLFF. DNA for the CDR3: TGTGCCAGCAGCTTAGCGGGACAGGGTTCAACTAATGAAAAACTGTTTTTT.

J is TRBJ1-2 and V is TRBV6-5, with TRBD1 as a possible D gene (5 bases). The V gene lost 0 bases and the J gene lost 4 bases, with 12 bases spanning the gap. CDR1 and CDR2 from the germline V gene are MNHEY and SVGAGI. This CDR3 has 15 amino acids. The CDR3 nucleotides are TGTGCCAGCAGTTACTCGGTTCGCAGGGTCTATGGCTACACCTTC. Translation gives CASSYSVRRVYGYTF.

The chain has TRBV6-1 and TRBJ1-1; no clear D. CDR3 length equals 15 residues. Deletions cut 6 bases from V and 2 bases from J, with 16 bases between. The V gene's germline CDR1 is MNHNS and CDR2 SASEGT. The CDR3 spells CASSPSSQINTEAFF. DNA of the CDR3: TGTGCCAGCAGCCCCTCGAGTCAGATTAACACTGAAGCTTTCTTT.

The CDR3 loop is CATQFNGYTF. CDR3 bases: TGTGCCACTCAATTTAACGGCTACACCTTC. The chain is built from TRBV28 and TRBJ1-2, with unresolved D. From germline, CDR1 is MDHEN and CDR2 SYDVKM. The CDR3 has 10 amino acids. Deletions cut 10 bases from V and 8 bases from J, with 11 bases between.

The chain combines TRBV25-1 with TRBJ1-2; the match to TRBD1 covers 9 bases. Trimming took 8 bases from V and 7 from J; bases not matched to a gene: 11. Germline V gives CDR1 MGHDK, CDR2 SYGVNS. This CDR3 is built from 14 residues. CDR3 in DNA: TGTGCCAGCCGAACGACCGGGACAGGGAGTGGCTACACCTTC. As protein: CASRTTGTGSGYTF.

V usage is TRBV6-5 and J usage is TRBJ2-7; possibly TRBD1 or TRBD2 for D (5 bases each). The CDR3 loop spans 15 amino acids. CDR1 is MNHEY and CDR2 is SVGAGI in the germline V gene. V lost 4 bases, J lost 5 bases, and 18 bases lay in between. CDR3 nucleotides: TGTGCCAGCAGTTCCTCCGGGGCCGCCGGGGACGAGCAGTACTTC. This translates into CASSSSGAAGDEQYF.

This chain joins TRBV4-1 and TRBJ1-2, with D hard to call. V shed 4 bases and J shed 6 bases, with 15 bases lying between them. Germline V gene sequence: CDR1 MGHRA, CDR2 YSYEKL. The CDR3 has 14 amino acids. CDR3: CASSLQSMVDGYTF. CDR3 sequence (DNA): TGCGCCAGCAGCCTCCAATCTATGGTGGATGGCTACACCTTC.

The genes are TRBV12-5 and TRBJ1-6; D unclear. Germline loops: CDR1 LGHNT, CDR2 FRNRAP. Deletions cut 8 bases from V and 5 bases from J, with 10 bases between. The CDR3 contains 13 residues. The CDR3 DNA sequence: TGTGCTAGTCATGGGCGGAATAATTCACCCCTCCACTTT. Protein product: CASHGRNNSPLHF.

This clone was seen a single time. This sequence joins TRBV25-1 and TRBJ1-1, with TRBD1 identical over 7 bases. Trimming took 5 bases from V and 0 from J; bases not matched to a gene: 15. The CDR3 sequence is 18 residues long. The germline V gene encodes CDR1 MGHDK and CDR2 SYGVNS. CDR3 coding DNA: TGTGCCAGCAGTAATACGGGACAAGGGGGCAGTATGAACACTGAAGCTTTCTTT. This codes for CASSNTGQGGSMNTEAFF.

The chain employs TRBV6-6 and TRBJ2-7; perhaps TRBD1 as D (6 bases). The V gene lost 8 bases and the J gene lost 4 bases, with 18 bases spanning the gap. Per germline, CDR1 MNHNY and CDR2 SVGAGI (reference sequence). The CDR3 totals 14 residues. The CDR3 coding sequence is TGTGCCAGCTCACGCGGTCAGGGGAAATACGAGCAGTACTTC. This codes for CASSRGQGKYEQYF.

This rearrangement joins TRBV11-1 to TRBJ2-7; TRBD2 agrees at 10 bases. Germline lookup yields CDR1 SGHAT and CDR2 FQDESV (reference sequence). The junction had 7 bases not matched to a gene; V was cut back by 5 bases and J by 3 bases. The CDR3 is made up of 15 amino acids. The CDR3 region is CASSPRTSGFYEQYF. The CDR3 DNA reads TGTGCCAGCAGCCCTAGGACTAGCGGCTTCTACGAGCAGTACTTC.

The V gene is TRBV7-2, the J gene TRBJ2-2; 8 bases align to TRBD1. Germline V gives CDR1 SGHTA, CDR2 FQGNSA. Losses at the gene ends were 5 bases for V and 5 bases for J; bases not matched to a gene: 4. This CDR3 spans 14 amino acids. CDR3 residues: CASSPRQGTGELFF. CDR3 nucleotide sequence: TGTGCCAGCAGCCCAAGACAGGGGACCGGGGAGCTGTTTTTT.

The V gene is TRBV14, the J gene TRBJ2-4; the D gene is possibly TRBD2 (5 bases). The CDR3 spans 13 residues. Trimming left V 2 bases short and J 9 bases short, with 11 bases between. Germline V gene lookup returns CDR1 SGHDN and CDR2 FVKESK. In nucleotides, the CDR3 is TGTGCCAGCAGCCAATCACTAGGCGGCATTCAGTACTTC. Its protein product is CASSQSLGGIQYF.